These T cell receptor beta chains were read from a single sample in a study of PD-1 blockade in classical Hodgkin lymphoma. TCRdb's copy holds only in-frame clones and misses some; the assay was immunoSEQ multiplex PCR. The sample lists some 96,000 clones, 81% occurring once. The material was peripheral blood mononuclear cells (PBMCs), obtained before the second cycle of nivolumab. Receptors were obtained from a human donor with classical Hodgkin lymphoma. The CDR3 runs from the conserved cysteine through the conserved F or W. Fields, in order: CDR3 length, clone size, V gene, D gene, J gene, CDR3 DNA, CDR3 protein. The D gene is left open where the match is weak. Not every row has a clone size; where given, it reads once, few, many or a size class.

len: 13
abundance: few
v_gene: TRBV10-3
d_gene: TRBD1
j_gene: TRBJ1-2
CDR3nt: TGTGCCATCAGTGAGAGGCCAGGGGGTGGCTACACCTTC
CDR3aa: CAISERPGGGYTF

len: 16
abundance: -
v_gene: TRBV5-1
d_gene: TRBD2
j_gene: TRBJ2-5
CDR3nt: TGCGCCAGCAGCTTGACTAGCGGGAGGATGGGGGAGACCCAGTACTTC
CDR3aa: CASSLTSGRMGETQYF

len: 14
abundance: -
v_gene: TRBV5-6
d_gene: TRBD1
j_gene: TRBJ1-2
CDR3nt: TGTGCCAGCAGCGTGGGACAGGGGAGGCGAGGCTACACCTTC
CDR3aa: CASSVGQGRRGYTF

len: 12
abundance: -
v_gene: TRBV27
d_gene: -
j_gene: TRBJ2-5
CDR3nt: TGTGCCAGCAGCGGGGGGCCGGGGACCCAGTACTTC
CDR3aa: CASSGGPGTQYF

len: 18
abundance: -
v_gene: TRBV5-6
d_gene: TRBD1
j_gene: TRBJ2-7
CDR3nt: TGTGCCAGCAGCTTGCCAGGGGGCGTCGGGGGAGTCACCTACGAGCAGTACTTC
CDR3aa: CASSLPGGVGGVTYEQYF

len: 16
abundance: once
v_gene: TRBV6-5
d_gene: -
j_gene: TRBJ1-2
CDR3nt: TGTGCCAGCAGTTACTCGTCCACGGGAGCTAACTATGGCTACACCTTC
CDR3aa: CASSYSSTGANYGYTF

len: 15
abundance: -
v_gene: TRBV11-1
d_gene: -
j_gene: TRBJ1-2
CDR3nt: TGTGCCAGCAGCCTGGAGGGGCAGGGGAACTATGGCTACACCTTC
CDR3aa: CASSLEGQGNYGYTF

len: 13
abundance: -
v_gene: TRBV13
d_gene: -
j_gene: TRBJ2-3
CDR3nt: TGTGCCAGCAGCTTAGAGGCGGCAGATACGCAGTATTTT
CDR3aa: CASSLEAADTQYF

len: 13
abundance: -
v_gene: TRBV5-5
d_gene: -
j_gene: TRBJ2-7
CDR3nt: TGTGCCAGCAGCTTTCGCAGGGGTGACGAGCAGTACTTC
CDR3aa: CASSFRRGDEQYF

len: 13
abundance: -
v_gene: TRBV10-3
d_gene: -
j_gene: TRBJ1-1
CDR3nt: TGTGCCATCAGTGGGGGGGCGAATGCTGAAGCTTTCTTT
CDR3aa: CAISGGANAEAFF

len: 19
abundance: -
v_gene: TRBV9
d_gene: TRBD2
j_gene: TRBJ2-1
CDR3nt: TGTGCCAGCAGCGTACCCCCGGGACTAGCGGGACCCGCCTACAATGAGCAGTTCTTC
CDR3aa: CASSVPPGLAGPAYNEQFF

len: 13
abundance: -
v_gene: TRBV4-3
d_gene: -
j_gene: TRBJ2-1
CDR3nt: TGCGCCAGCAGCCAAGCGGGGTGGGATGAGCAGTTCTTC
CDR3aa: CASSQAGWDEQFF

len: 14
abundance: -
v_gene: TRBV5-4
d_gene: -
j_gene: TRBJ2-3
CDR3nt: TGTGCCAGCAGCATAAGAGACCGCACAGATACGCAGTATTTT
CDR3aa: CASSIRDRTDTQYF